The T cell receptor beta chain described here comes from a study of cytomegalovirus exposure and HLA in healthy donors. Concerning this clone itself: This same CDR3 is encoded by further DNA sequences in the sample.

This PCR relied on a set of 60 Vbeta primers and 13 Jbeta primers. Measured with immunoSEQ multiplex PCR; TCRdb has only the in-frame clones, and not every one. The data contain 110,000 to 150,000 clones, around four fifths of them singletons. V dropped 9 bases and J dropped 4 bases, with 18 bases sitting between them. The CDR3 length is 14 residues. Germline V CDR1 and CDR2: MDHEN, SYDVKM. This chain links TRBV28 with TRBJ1-2; possibly TRBD1 for D (6 bases). The specimen was PBMCs. This receptor was taken from a female donor in good health and CMV-seronegative. In DNA, the CDR3 is TGTGCCAGTAAGGTGACAGGACTCGCCTATGGCTACACCTTC. This codes for CASKVTGLAYGYTF.